Presented here are 30 T cell receptor beta chains from one specimen sequenced in a study of blood T cell repertoires in COVID-19. Data came from immunoSEQ multiplex PCR; TCRdb stores just in-frame clones and leaves some out. The sample consists of approximately 300,000 clones, under 90% of them appearing once. Sequencing used PBMCs or T cells enriched from blood (not recorded which). The receptors were gathered from a man aged 55 to 70 who had recovered from COVID-19.

The chain combines TRBV29-1 with TRBJ2-3; D call uncertain. V was clipped by 3 bases and J by 6 bases, with 13 bases between them. The CDR3 covers 13 residues. Germline V gene data show CDR1 as SQVTM and CDR2 as ANQGSEA. CDR3 residues: CSVDLATRDTQYF. The CDR3 DNA sequence: TGCAGCGTTGATTTAGCCACCCGGGATACGCAGTATTTT.

This clone was detected once. V and J are TRBV3-1 (or the pseudogene TRBV3-2) and TRBJ1-1; D remains ambiguous. Per the germline V gene, CDR1 is LGHDT and CDR2 is YNNKEL (reference sequence). Trimming stripped 4 bases from V and 2 bases from J, with 8 bases between. The CDR3 covers 13 residues. CDR3 sequence: CASSRQGNTEAFF. DNA for the CDR3: TGTGCCAGCAGCCGACAAGGAAACACTGAAGCTTTCTTT.

This chain connects TRBV5-8 to TRBJ2-7, with D possibly matching TRBD1 (5 bases). Germline V gives CDR1 SGHTS, CDR2 YDEGEE. CDR3 length: 17 residues. Trimming cost V 3 bases and J 0 bases, with 19 bases left between them. The CDR3 here is CASSSTRSGSISYEQYF. CDR3 DNA: TGTGCCAGCAGCTCCACCAGATCAGGGTCCATCTCCTACGAGCAGTACTTC.

This chain joins TRBV7-9 and TRBJ2-5; TRBD1 matches 8 bases. V was clipped by 8 bases and J by 8 bases; unmatched bases: 16. Germline CDR1 is SEHNR and CDR2 is FQNEAQ (reference sequence). The CDR3 length is 15 residues. The CDR3 region is CASGTARTGLPTQYF. Here the CDR3 DNA reads TGTGCCAGCGGAACAGCCAGGACAGGGCTGCCAACCCAGTACTTC.

The CDR3 is CASSLLDEQYF. In DNA form, the CDR3 reads TGTGCCAGCAGCTTACTCGACGAGCAGTACTTC. The J gene is TRBJ2-7, the V gene TRBV7-9; the D is unclear. The CDR3 runs to 11 residues. Germline V gives CDR1 SEHNR, CDR2 FQNEAQ (reference sequence). Trimming stripped 2 bases from V and 5 bases from J, with 4 bases between.

The rearrangement uses TRBV10-1 and TRBJ2-2; TRBD1 matches at 7 bases. Trimming at V came to 3 bases and at J to 4 bases, leaving 2 bases not matched to a gene. This CDR3 is 14 amino acids long. The V gene's germline CDR1 is WNHNN and CDR2 SYGVQD (reference sequence). This CDR3 is CASSDPGGTGELFF. CDR3 coding DNA: TGCGCCAGCAGTGATCCAGGGGGCACCGGGGAGCTGTTTTTT.

This chain links TRBV7-9 with TRBJ1-2; possibly TRBD1 for D (6 bases). V gave up 4 bases and J gave up 0 bases, with 12 bases separating them. The CDR3 consists of 15 residues. Germline V CDR1 and CDR2: SEHNR, FQNEAQ (reference sequence). CDR3 region: CASSSTGLANYGYTF. CDR3 nucleotides: TGTGCCAGCAGCTCCACAGGGTTAGCTAACTATGGCTACACCTTC.

This clone was seen more than once but under ten times. This sequence joins TRBV7-9 and TRBJ1-4; 12 bases agree with TRBD1. J gave up 7 bases and V 4 bases, and 7 bases lay outside the gene matches. Germline-derived CDR1 and CDR2 are SEHNR and FQNEAQ (reference sequence). The CDR3 spans 16 residues. CDR3 amino acids: CASSSGTGGAGEKLFF. The CDR3 nucleotides read TGTGCCAGCAGCTCCGGGACAGGGGGCGCCGGTGAAAAACTGTTTTTT.

Only one count was recorded for this clone. The rearrangement joins TRBV5-3 to TRBJ2-1; 9 bases are shared with TRBD2. TRBV5-3 is an ORF for which the function is uncertain. The CDR3 has 17 residues. J lost 0 bases, V lost 0 bases, and 4 bases had no gene match. The CDR3 loop reads CARSLEGLASSYNEQFF. CDR3 coding DNA: TGTGCCAGAAGCTTGGAAGGACTAGCGAGCTCCTACAATGAGCAGTTCTTC.

The J gene is TRBJ2-2, the V gene TRBV3-1 (or the pseudogene TRBV3-2); the match to TRBD1 covers 10 bases. CDR1 and CDR2 from the germline V gene are LGHDT and YNNKEL (reference sequence). The CDR3 has 15 amino acids. For the CDR3, the DNA is TGTGGCTGCAGCCCTAGACAGGGGGCTGGCGGGGAGCTGTTTTTT. The encoded protein is CGCSPRQGAGGELFF.

The chain joins TRBV9 to TRBJ2-7; 7 bases are a match to TRBD1. The trim removed 3 bases at V and 6 bases at J, leaving 3 bases unmatched. Germline V gene data show CDR1 as SGDLS and CDR2 as YYNGEE. This CDR3 is built from 12 residues. Written as DNA, the CDR3 is TGTGCCAGCAGCGCTTCAGGGGGCGAGCAGTACTTC. Encoded protein: CASSASGGEQYF.

The chain joins TRBV2 to TRBJ2-7; D is uncertain. Germline CDR1 is SNHLY and CDR2 is FYNNEI. The CDR3 sequence is 15 residues long. V shed 4 bases and J shed 1 base, with 14 bases lying between them. The chain's CDR3 is CASSAGSTSSYEQYF. CDR3 in DNA: TGTGCCAGCAGTGCTGGTAGCACCTCTTCCTACGAGCAGTACTTC.

V usage is TRBV6-7 and J usage is TRBJ1-1; no clear D gene. TRBV6-7 is classed as an ORF, of uncertain function. This CDR3 is 15 amino acids long. V was cut by 6 bases and J by 0 bases, with 14 bases left in between. The CDR3 DNA is TGTGCCAGCAGGCAGCCGCGAGGGCTGAACACTGAAGCTTTCTTT. It codes for CASRQPRGLNTEAFF.

This sequence joins TRBV24-1 and TRBJ1-2; D is ambiguous. This CDR3 region has 15 residues. The germline V gene encodes CDR1 KGHDR and CDR2 SFDVKD. Trimming shortened V by 1 base and J by 9 bases, and 17 bases separated the two germline ends. The CDR3 is CATSDFGVSGIRYTF. CDR3 nucleotides: TGTGCCACCAGTGATTTTGGCGTTTCGGGGATTCGCTACACCTTC.

This clone was seen only once. The V and J genes are TRBV19 and TRBJ2-1; D gene ambiguous. CDR1 and CDR2 from the germline V gene are LNHDA and SQIVND (reference sequence). The CDR3 runs to 12 residues. Trimming removed 6 bases at V and 5 bases at J, with 8 bases between. This chain's CDR3 is CASRSLNNEQFF. CDR3 coding DNA: TGTGCCAGTAGATCACTAAACAATGAGCAGTTCTTC.

The rearrangement joins TRBV3-1 (or the pseudogene TRBV3-2) to TRBJ2-1; a weak D match, TRBD2 (6 bases). This CDR3 comprises 18 residues. V was trimmed by 4 bases and J by 3 bases, leaving 22 bases between them. Germline loops: CDR1 LGHDT, CDR2 YNNKEL (reference sequence). CDR3 residues: CASSRRPLLAGNYNEQFF. CDR3 DNA: TGTGCCAGCAGCCGAAGACCCCTTCTGGCGGGAAACTACAATGAGCAGTTCTTC.

V is TRBV2 and J is TRBJ2-1; tentatively, D is TRBD1 (5 bases). This CDR3 region has 14 residues. The V and J ends lost 2 bases and 5 bases respectively, with 10 bases between them. Germline CDR1 is SNHLY and CDR2 is FYNNEI. The CDR3 coding sequence is TGTGCCAGCAGTGAATCTTCCAGGGACAATGAGCAGTTCTTC. It encodes CASSESSRDNEQFF.

The rearrangement links TRBV6-6 to TRBJ2-3, with D perhaps TRBD1 (6 bases). This CDR3 region has 14 residues. From germline, CDR1 is MNHNY and CDR2 SVGAGI (reference sequence). V was trimmed by 5 bases and J by 0 bases, leaving 9 bases between them. The CDR3 DNA is TGTGCCAGCAGTGGACAGTTTAGCACAGATACGCAGTATTTT. Its protein is CASSGQFSTDTQYF.

This chain links TRBV5-6 with TRBJ2-1; a weak D match, TRBD2 (5 bases). The CDR3 contains 16 residues. Trimming removed 2 bases at V and 0 bases at J, with 12 bases between. Germline V gene data show CDR1 as SGHDT and CDR2 as YYEEEE. CDR3 DNA sequence: TGTGCCAGCAGCTTACCGATAGACTACTCCTACAATGAGCAGTTCTTC. Its translation: CASSLPIDYSYNEQFF.

The CDR3 protein is CASSRLAGPYEQYF. The DNA of the CDR3 is TGTGCCAGCAGTCGACTAGCGGGACCTTACGAGCAGTACTTC. J is TRBJ2-7 and V is TRBV5-6, with 11 bases identical to TRBD2. CDR3 length: 14 residues. In germline, CDR1 is SGHDT, CDR2 YYEEEE. V shed 5 bases and J 4 bases; nucleotides not matched to a gene: 5. The full variable domain, its missing parts supplied by reference TRBV5-6 and TRBJ2-7, is DAGVTQSPTHLIKTRGQQVTLRCSPKSGHDTVSWYQQALGQGPQFIFQYYEEEERQRGNFPDRFSGHQFPNYSSELNVNALLLGDSALYLCASSRLAGPYEQYFGPGTRLTVT.

This clone was seen a handful of times. This chain joins TRBV5-6 and TRBJ1-4, with D perhaps TRBD1 (5 bases). The V end lost 6 bases, the J end lost 8 bases, and 17 bases lay between the germline ends. The CDR3 spans 14 residues. The germline V gene encodes CDR1 SGHDT and CDR2 YYEEEE. CDR3 in amino acids: CASIREGAGEKLFF. Written as DNA, the CDR3 is TGTGCCAGCATCCGGGAAGGGGCGGGGGAAAAACTGTTTTTT. The variable domain in full, with the rest retrieved from reference TRBV5-6 and TRBJ1-4, is DAGVTQSPTHLIKTRGQQVTLRCSPKSGHDTVSWYQQALGQGPQFIFQYYEEEERQRGNFPDRFSGHQFPNYSSELNVNALLLGDSALYLCASIREGAGEKLFFGSGTQLSVL.

The rearrangement joins TRBV15 to TRBJ2-3, with TRBD1 matching 7 bases. This CDR3 contains 15 residues. In germline, CDR1 is LNHNV, CDR2 YYDKDF (reference sequence). V trimming: 1 base; J trimming: 6 bases; junction bases outside the gene matches: 7. This CDR3 is CATSRVRGGGDTQYF. The CDR3 DNA reads as TGTGCCACCAGCAGAGTTCGAGGGGGCGGCGATACGCAGTATTTT.

The gene calls are TRBV14 and TRBJ1-4; 7 positions agree with TRBD1. CDR3 length equals 12 residues. CDR1 and CDR2 (germline): SGHDN, FVKESK. J lost 14 bases, V lost 5 bases, and 8 bases had no gene match. CDR3: CASSYTNRGLFF. The CDR3 coding sequence is TGTGCCAGCAGCTATACTAACAGGGGCCTGTTTTTT.

In its sample, this clone was seen a few times. Additional DNA sequences in this sample encode the identical CDR3. V is TRBV5-1 and J is TRBJ2-7, with 11 bases lining up with TRBD2. In germline, CDR1 is SGHRS, CDR2 YFSETQ. V shed 0 bases, J shed 1 base, and the junction held 0 bases outside the gene matches. The CDR3 runs to 15 residues. The CDR3 coding sequence is TGCGCCAGCAGCTTGGGACTAGCGGGGTCCTACGAGCAGTACTTC. Translated: CASSLGLAGSYEQYF.

The genes are TRBV20-1 and TRBJ1-2; D remains unclear. Germline CDR1 is DFQATT and CDR2 is SNEGSKA (reference sequence). The CDR3 covers 11 residues. Trimming took 5 bases from V and 4 from J, leaving 8 bases between them. CDR3 sequence: CSASEGYGYTF. The CDR3 region has the DNA TGCAGTGCTTCAGAGGGCTATGGCTACACCTTC.

V gene TRBV7-2 combines with J gene TRBJ1-1; the D gene is possibly TRBD1 (5 bases). This CDR3 region has 15 residues. Germline lookup yields CDR1 SGHTA and CDR2 FQGNSA. Trimming pared 4 bases from V and 1 base from J, leaving 13 bases between. CDR3 nucleotides: TGTGCCAGCAGCTCCAGTGTAAGGGGGAACACTGAAGCTTTCTTT. Translation: CASSSSVRGNTEAFF.

This chain connects TRBV15 to TRBJ2-1; tentatively, D is TRBD2 (5 bases). The germline V and J ends were trimmed by 1 base and 8 bases, with 15 bases remaining between them. Germline loops: CDR1 LNHNV, CDR2 YYDKDF (reference sequence). This CDR3 spans 15 amino acids. CDR3 region: CATSRGGLQAHEQFF. CDR3 in DNA: TGTGCCACCAGCAGAGGCGGGCTCCAGGCACATGAGCAGTTCTTC.

CDR3: CASSLVPQKGEVTDTQYF. The CDR3 DNA follows: TGTGCCAGCAGCTTAGTCCCCCAGAAAGGAGAGGTTACAGATACGCAGTATTTT. The chain has TRBV13 and TRBJ2-3; no clear D gene. Germline V lookup: CDR1 PRHDT, CDR2 FYEKMQ (reference sequence). Deletions cut 1 base from V and 3 bases from J, with 20 bases between. The length of the CDR3 is 18 residues.

The chain links TRBV28 to TRBJ1-2; tentative D call: TRBD1 (6 bases). V was pared by 6 bases and J by 4 bases, with 18 bases between. Germline values: CDR1 MDHEN, CDR2 SYDVKM. CDR3 length: 15 residues. The CDR3 spells CASRDSRGGSYGYTF. For the CDR3, the DNA is TGTGCCAGCAGGGACAGTCGGGGCGGATCCTATGGCTACACCTTC.

The rearrangement links TRBV10-2 to TRBJ2-6; D is unresolved. Germline V CDR1 and CDR2: WSHSY, SAAADI. V lost 4 bases, J lost 1 base, and 5 bases lay in between. The CDR3 runs to 14 residues. Here the CDR3 reads CASSVVSGANVLTF. The CDR3 DNA reads TGCGCCAGCAGTGTAGTATCTGGGGCCAACGTCCTGACTTTC.